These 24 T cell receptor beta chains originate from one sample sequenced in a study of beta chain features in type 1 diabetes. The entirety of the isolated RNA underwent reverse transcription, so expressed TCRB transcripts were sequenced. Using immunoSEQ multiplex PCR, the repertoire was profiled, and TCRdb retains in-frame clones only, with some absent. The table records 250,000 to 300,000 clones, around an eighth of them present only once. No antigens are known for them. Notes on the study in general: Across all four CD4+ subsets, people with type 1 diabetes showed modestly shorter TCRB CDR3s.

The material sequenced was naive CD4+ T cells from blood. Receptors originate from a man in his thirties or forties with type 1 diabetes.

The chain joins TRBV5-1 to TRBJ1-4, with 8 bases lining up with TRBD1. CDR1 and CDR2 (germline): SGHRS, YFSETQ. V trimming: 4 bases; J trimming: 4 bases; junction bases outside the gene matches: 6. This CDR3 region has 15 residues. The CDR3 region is CASSTWTGSNEKLFF. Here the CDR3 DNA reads TGCGCCAGCAGCACCTGGACAGGGAGTAATGAAAAACTGTTTTTT.

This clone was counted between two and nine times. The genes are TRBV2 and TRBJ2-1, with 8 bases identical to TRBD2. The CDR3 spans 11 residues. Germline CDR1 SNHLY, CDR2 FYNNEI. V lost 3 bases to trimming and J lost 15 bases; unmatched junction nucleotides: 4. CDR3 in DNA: TGTGCCAGCAGTGAGGGGGGACTAGGGTTCTTC. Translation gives CASSEGGLGFF.

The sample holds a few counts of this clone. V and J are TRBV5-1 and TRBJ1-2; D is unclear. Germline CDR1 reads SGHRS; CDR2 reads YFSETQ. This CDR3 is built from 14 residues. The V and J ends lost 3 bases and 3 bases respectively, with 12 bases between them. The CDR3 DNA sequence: TGCGCCAGCAGCTGGACTCAGTGGGACTATGGCTACACCTTC. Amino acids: CASSWTQWDYGYTF.

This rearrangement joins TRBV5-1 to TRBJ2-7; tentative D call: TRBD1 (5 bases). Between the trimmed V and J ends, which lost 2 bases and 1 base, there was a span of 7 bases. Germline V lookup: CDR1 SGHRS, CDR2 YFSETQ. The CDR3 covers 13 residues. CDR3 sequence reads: CASSFDRSYEQYF. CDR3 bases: TGCGCCAGCAGCTTCGACAGATCCTACGAGCAGTACTTC.

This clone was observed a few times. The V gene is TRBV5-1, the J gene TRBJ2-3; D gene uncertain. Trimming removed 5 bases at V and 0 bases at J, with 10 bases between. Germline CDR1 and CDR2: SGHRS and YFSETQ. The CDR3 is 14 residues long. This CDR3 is CASSPAKSTDTQYF. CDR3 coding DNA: TGCGCCAGCAGTCCAGCGAAAAGCACAGATACGCAGTATTTT. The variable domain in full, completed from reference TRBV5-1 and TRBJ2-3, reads KAGVTQTPRYLIKTRGQQVTLSCSPISGHRSVSWYQQTPGQGLQFLFEYFSETQRNKGNFPGRFSGRQFSNSRSEMNVSTLELGDSALYLCASSPAKSTDTQYFGPGTRLTVL.

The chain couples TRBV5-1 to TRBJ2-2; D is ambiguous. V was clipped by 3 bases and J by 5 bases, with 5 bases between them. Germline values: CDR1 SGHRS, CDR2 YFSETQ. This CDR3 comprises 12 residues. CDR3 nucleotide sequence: TGCGCCAGCAGCTCCGAGACCGGGGAGCTGTTTTTT. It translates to CASSSETGELFF.

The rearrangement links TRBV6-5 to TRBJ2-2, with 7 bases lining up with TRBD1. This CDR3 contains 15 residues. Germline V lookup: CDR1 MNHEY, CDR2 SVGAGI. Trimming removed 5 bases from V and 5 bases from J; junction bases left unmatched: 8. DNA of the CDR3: TGTGCCAGCAGTAAACGACAGGGATCAACCGGGGAGCTGTTTTTT. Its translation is CASSKRQGSTGELFF.

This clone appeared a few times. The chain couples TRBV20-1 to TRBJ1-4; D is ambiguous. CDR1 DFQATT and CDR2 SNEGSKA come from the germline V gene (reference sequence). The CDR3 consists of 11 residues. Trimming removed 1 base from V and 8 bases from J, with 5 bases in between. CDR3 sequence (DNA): TGCAGTGCTAGAGCCCAGGAAAAACTGTTTTTT. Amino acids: CSARAQEKLFF.

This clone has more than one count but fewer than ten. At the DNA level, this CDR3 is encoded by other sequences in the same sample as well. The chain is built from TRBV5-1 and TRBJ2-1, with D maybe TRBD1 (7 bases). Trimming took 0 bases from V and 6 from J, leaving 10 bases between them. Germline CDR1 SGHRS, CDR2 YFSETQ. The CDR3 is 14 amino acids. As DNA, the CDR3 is TGCGCCAGCAGCTTGGGGCAGGGGGGCAATGAGCAGTTCTTC. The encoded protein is CASSLGQGGNEQFF.

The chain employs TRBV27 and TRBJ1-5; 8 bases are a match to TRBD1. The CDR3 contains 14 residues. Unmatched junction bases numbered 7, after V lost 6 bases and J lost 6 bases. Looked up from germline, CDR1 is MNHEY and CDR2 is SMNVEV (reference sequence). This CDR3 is CASRTYDRGQPQHF. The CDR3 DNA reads TGTGCCAGCAGAACTTATGACAGGGGTCAGCCCCAGCATTTT.

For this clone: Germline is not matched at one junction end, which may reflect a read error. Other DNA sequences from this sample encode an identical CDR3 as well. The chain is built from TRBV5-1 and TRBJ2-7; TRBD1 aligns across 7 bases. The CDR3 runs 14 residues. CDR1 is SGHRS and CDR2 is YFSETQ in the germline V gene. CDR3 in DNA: TGCGCCAGCAGCTTGGAACAGGGGTCCTCCGAGCAGTACTTC. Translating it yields CASSLEQGSSEQYF.

The CDR3 region has the DNA TGCGCCAGCAGCCTACTAGCGGGACTTTCCTACGAGCAGTACTTC. It encodes CASSLLAGLSYEQYF. The chain has TRBV5-1 and TRBJ2-7; TRBD2 agrees at 10 bases. The CDR3 sequence is 15 residues long. With 4 bases clipped from V and 1 base from J, the junction kept 5 bases outside the gene matches. Germline lookup yields CDR1 SGHRS and CDR2 YFSETQ.

CDR3 DNA sequence: TGTGCCACCAGCAACGACAGGGGGCGGGAGACCCAGTACTTC. Protein product: CATSNDRGRETQYF. The chain combines TRBV15 with TRBJ2-5, with TRBD1 identical over 10 bases. The V segment lost 4 bases and the J segment 5 bases; nucleotides outside the gene matches: 4. This CDR3 comprises 14 residues. Germline CDR1 is LNHNV and CDR2 is YYDKDF (reference sequence).

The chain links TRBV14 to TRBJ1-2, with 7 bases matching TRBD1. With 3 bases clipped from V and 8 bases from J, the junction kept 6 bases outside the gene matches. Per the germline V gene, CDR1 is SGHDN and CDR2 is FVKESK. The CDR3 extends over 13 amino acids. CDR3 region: CASSQGTVDGYTF. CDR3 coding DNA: TGTGCCAGCAGCCAGGGGACAGTGGACGGCTACACCTTC.

In nucleotides, the CDR3 is TGTGCAAGTCGCTTATGCCCGAAGAGAGCCAAAAACATTCAGTACTTC. Translated, it gives CASRLCPKRAKNIQYF. This rearrangement joins TRBV12-2 to TRBJ2-4; the table names TRBD2, a call not compared with the DNA. TRBV12-2 is assigned pseudogene status. The CDR3 extends over 16 amino acids.

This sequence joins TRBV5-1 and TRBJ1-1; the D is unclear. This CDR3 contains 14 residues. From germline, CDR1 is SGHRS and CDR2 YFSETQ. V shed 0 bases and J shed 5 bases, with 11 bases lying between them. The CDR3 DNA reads TGCGCCAGCAGCTTGGAAATAGTCGAGACTGAAGCTTTCTTT. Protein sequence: CASSLEIVETEAFF.

CDR3 in amino acids: CASSLSLYEQYF. DNA for the CDR3: TGTGCCAGCTCACTTTCCCTCTACGAGCAGTACTTC. This rearrangement joins TRBV18 to TRBJ2-7; D remains ambiguous. The CDR3 is made up of 12 amino acids. CDR1 and CDR2 (germline): KGHSH, LQKENI. Trimming left V 4 bases short and J 3 bases short, with 7 bases between.

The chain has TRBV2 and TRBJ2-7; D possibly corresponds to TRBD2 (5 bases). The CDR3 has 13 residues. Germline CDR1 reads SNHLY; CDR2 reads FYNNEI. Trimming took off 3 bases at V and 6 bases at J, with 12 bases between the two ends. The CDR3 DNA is TGTGCCAGCAGTGATTACGGGATTGGCGAGCAGTACTTC. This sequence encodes CASSDYGIGEQYF.

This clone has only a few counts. The CDR3 loop is CAISDPHRGETQYF. The CDR3 coding sequence is TGTGCCATCAGTGACCCCCACAGGGGAGAGACCCAGTACTTC. The chain uses TRBV10-3 and TRBJ2-5; 7 nucleotides line up with TRBD1. V shed 3 bases and J 4 bases; nucleotides not matched to a gene: 5. CDR3 length equals 14 residues. CDR1 is ENHRY and CDR2 is SYGVKD in the germline V gene.

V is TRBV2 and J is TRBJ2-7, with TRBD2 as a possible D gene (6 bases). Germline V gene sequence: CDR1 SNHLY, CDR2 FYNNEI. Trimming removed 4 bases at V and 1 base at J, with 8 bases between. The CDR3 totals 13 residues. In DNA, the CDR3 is TGTGCCAGCAGTGTGGAGGGGTCCTACGAGCAGTACTTC. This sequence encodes CASSVEGSYEQYF.

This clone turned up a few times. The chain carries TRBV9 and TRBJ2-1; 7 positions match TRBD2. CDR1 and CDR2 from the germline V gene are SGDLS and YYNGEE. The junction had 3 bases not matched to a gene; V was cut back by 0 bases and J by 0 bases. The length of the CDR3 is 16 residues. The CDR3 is CASSVGGRVSYNEQFF. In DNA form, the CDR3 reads TGTGCCAGCAGCGTAGGGGGGAGGGTCTCCTACAATGAGCAGTTCTTC.

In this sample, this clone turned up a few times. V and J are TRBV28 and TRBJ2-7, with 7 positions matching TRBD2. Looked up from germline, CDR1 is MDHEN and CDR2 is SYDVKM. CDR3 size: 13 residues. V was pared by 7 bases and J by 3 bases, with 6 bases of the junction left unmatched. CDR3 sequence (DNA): TGTGCCAGCATAAGCGGGGACTTCTACGAGCAGTACTTC. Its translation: CASISGDFYEQYF. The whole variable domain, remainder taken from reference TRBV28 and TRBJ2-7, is DVKVTQSSRYLVKRTGEKVFLECVQDMDHENMFWYRQDPGLGLRLIYFSYDVKMKEKGDIPEGYSVSREKKERFSLILESASTNQTSMYLCASISGDFYEQYFGPGTRLTVT.

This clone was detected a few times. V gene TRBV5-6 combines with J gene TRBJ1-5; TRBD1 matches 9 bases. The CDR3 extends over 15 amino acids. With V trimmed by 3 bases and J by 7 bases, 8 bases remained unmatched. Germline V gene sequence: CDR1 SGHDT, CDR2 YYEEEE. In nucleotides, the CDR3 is TGTGCCAGCAGCTCGGGACAGGGTGTTGGGCAGCCCCAGCATTTT. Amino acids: CASSSGQGVGQPQHF.

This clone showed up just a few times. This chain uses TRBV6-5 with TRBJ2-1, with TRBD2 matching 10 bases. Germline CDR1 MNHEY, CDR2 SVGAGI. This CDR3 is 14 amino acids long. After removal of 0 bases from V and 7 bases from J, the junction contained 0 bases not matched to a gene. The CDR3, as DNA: TGTGCCAGCAGTTACTCGACTAGCGGGAATGAGCAGTTCTTC. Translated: CASSYSTSGNEQFF.